This section outlines one T cell receptor beta chain sequence together with its context. The entry originates in a study of blood T cell repertoires in COVID-19. Between the trimmed V and J ends, which lost 11 bases and 15 bases, there was a span of 11 bases. In germline, CDR1 is MDHEN, CDR2 SYDVKM. This CDR3 has 8 residues. This table comes from immunoSEQ multiplex PCR, and its TCRdb copy is limited to in-frame clones, with some not included. Among a few hundred thousand clones, about 90% were seen once, and the ten largest hold roughly 10%. V gene TRBV28 combines with J gene TRBJ2-1; D gene uncertain. Material: peripheral blood. The sequence came from a woman in her 70s with COVID-19, enrolled during active disease. The CDR3 region is CASHLRFF. The CDR3 DNA reads as TGTGCCTCTCATTTGCGGTTCTTC.